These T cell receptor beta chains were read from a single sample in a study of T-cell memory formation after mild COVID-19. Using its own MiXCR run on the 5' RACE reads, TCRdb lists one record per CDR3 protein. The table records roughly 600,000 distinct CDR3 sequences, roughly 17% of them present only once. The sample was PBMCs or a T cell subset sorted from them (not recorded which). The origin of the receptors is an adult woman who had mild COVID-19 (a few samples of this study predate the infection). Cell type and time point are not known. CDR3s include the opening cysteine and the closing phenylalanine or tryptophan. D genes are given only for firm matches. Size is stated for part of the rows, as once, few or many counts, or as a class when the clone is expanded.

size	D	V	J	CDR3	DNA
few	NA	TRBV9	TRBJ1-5	CASSVEGVPYQPQHF	TGTGCCAGCAGCGTAGAGGGGGTGCCCTATCAGCCCCAGCATTTT
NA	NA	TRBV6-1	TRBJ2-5	CASSQQGGHQETQYF	TGTGCCAGCAGTCAACAAGGAGGGCACCAAGAGACCCAGTACTTC
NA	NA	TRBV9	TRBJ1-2	CASSVEAQGTNYGYTF	TGTGCCAGCAGCGTAGAGGCCCAGGGGACAAACTATGGCTACACCTTC
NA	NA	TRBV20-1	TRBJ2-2	CSATAAGWGISGELFF	TGCAGTGCTACCGCGGCAGGGTGGGGTATCAGCGGGGAGCTGTTTTTT
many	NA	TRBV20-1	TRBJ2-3	CSARDTRGTDTQYF	TGCAGTGCTAGGGATACGAGGGGGACAGATACGCAGTATTTT
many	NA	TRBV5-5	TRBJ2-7	CASSLRAGTYEQYF	TGTGCCAGCAGCCTCCGGGCAGGGACTTACGAGCAGTACTTC
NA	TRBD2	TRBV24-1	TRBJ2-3	CATSPSAGEYTDTQYF	TGTGCCACCAGTCCCTCGGCGGGGGAATACACAGATACGCAGTATTTT
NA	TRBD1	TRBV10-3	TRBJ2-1	CATSDPGGLYNEQFF	TGTGCCACCTCGGACCCAGGGGGCCTCTACAATGAGCAGTTCTTC
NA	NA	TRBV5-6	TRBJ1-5	CASSRQRWGGQPQHF	TGTGCCAGCAGCCGCCAACGGTGGGGGGGTCAGCCCCAGCATTTT
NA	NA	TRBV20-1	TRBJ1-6	CSAPGGGGSSPLHF	TGCAGTGCACCCGGGGGGGGTGGTAGCTCACCCCTCCACTTT
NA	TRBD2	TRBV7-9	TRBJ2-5	CASSSRLAGGIETQYF	TGTGCCAGCAGCTCCCGACTAGCGGGGGGTATTGAGACCCAGTACTTC
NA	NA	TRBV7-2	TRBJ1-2	CASSPGGGYYGYTF	TGTGCCAGCAGCCCCGGGGGGGGATACTATGGCTACACCTTC
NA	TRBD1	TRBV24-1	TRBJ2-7	CATSDQGAQSEQYF	TGTGCCACCAGTGATCAGGGGGCGCAGAGCGAGCAGTACTTC
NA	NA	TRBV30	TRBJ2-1	CASTSREGNEQFF	TGTGCCAGTACCTCGAGAGAGGGCAATGAGCAGTTCTTC
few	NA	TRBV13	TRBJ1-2	CASSSPEDGYTF	TGTGCCAGCAGCTCACCAGAGGATGGCTACACCTTC
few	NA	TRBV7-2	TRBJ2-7	CASSRAFQSYEQYF	TGTGCCAGCAGCCGCGCGTTTCAATCCTACGAGCAGTACTTC
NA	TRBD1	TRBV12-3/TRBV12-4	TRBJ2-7	CASSWTGGSYEQYF	TGTGCCAGCAGTTGGACAGGGGGGAGCTACGAGCAGTACTTC
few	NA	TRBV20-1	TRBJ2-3	CSQGVFSSTDTQYF	TGCAGTCAAGGGGTGTTTTCAAGCACAGATACGCAGTATTTT
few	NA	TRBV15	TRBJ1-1	CATSTLLGEAFF	TGTGCCACCAGCACCCTGTTGGGAGAGGCTTTCTTT
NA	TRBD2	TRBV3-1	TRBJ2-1	CASSPLGGNGGAFYNEQFF	TGTGCCAGCAGCCCCTTAGGCGGGAACGGGGGGGCCTTCTACAATGAGCAGTTCTTC
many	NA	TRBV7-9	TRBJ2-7	CASSSDRSYEQYF	TGTGCCAGCAGTTCCGACAGGTCCTACGAGCAGTACTTC
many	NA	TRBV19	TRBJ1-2	CASSSQGRRGYTF	TGTGCCAGTAGTAGCCAGGGAAGACGAGGCTACACCTTC
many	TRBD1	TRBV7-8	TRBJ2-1	CASSLATGGRNEQFF	TGTGCCAGCAGCTTAGCGACAGGGGGCCGCAATGAGCAGTTCTTC
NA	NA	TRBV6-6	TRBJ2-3	CASSLLGGGLDTQYF	TGTGCCAGCAGCCTCTTGGGGGGGGGCCTGGATACGCAGTATTTT
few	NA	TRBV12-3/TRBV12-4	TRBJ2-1	CASSPRDGTYNEQFF	TGTGCCAGCAGCCCACGGGACGGGACCTACAATGAGCAGTTCTTC
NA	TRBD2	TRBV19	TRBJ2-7	CASSYSSGYEQYF	TGTGCCAGTAGTTATTCTAGCGGCTACGAGCAGTACTTC
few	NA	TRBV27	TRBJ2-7	CASSLSPRDEQYF	TGTGCCAGCAGTTTAAGCCCGCGGGACGAGCAGTACTTC
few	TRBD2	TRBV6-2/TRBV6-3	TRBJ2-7	CASSYNRLAASYEQYF	TGTGCCAGCAGTTACAATCGTCTAGCGGCATCCTACGAGCAGTACTTC
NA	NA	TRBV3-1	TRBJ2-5	CASSKQGRGMETQYF	TGTGCCAGCAGTAAACAGGGGCGCGGGATGGAGACCCAGTACTTC
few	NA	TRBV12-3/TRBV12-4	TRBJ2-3	CASSIIASTDTQYF	TGTGCCAGCAGTATAATCGCTAGCACAGATACGCAGTATTTT
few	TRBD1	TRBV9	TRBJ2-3	CASSASGTGGFRSSGDTQYF	TGTGCCAGCAGCGCGAGCGGGACAGGGGGGTTCAGGAGTTCGGGAGATACGCAGTATTTT
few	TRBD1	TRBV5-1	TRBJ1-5	CASSSQGAGQPQHF	TGCGCCAGCAGTTCCCAGGGGGCCGGTCAGCCCCAGCATTTT
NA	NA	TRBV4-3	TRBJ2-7	CASSPDKGGIYEQYF	TGCGCCAGCAGCCCCGACAAGGGGGGAATCTACGAGCAGTACTTC
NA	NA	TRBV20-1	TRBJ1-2	CSAEAAGNYGYTF	TGCAGTGCCGAGGCGGCAGGCAACTATGGCTACACCTTC
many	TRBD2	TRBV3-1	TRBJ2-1	CASNPSGAAYNEQFF	TGTGCCAGCAACCCGAGCGGGGCAGCCTACAATGAGCAGTTCTTC
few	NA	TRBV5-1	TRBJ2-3	CASSIDRTSTDTQYF	TGCGCCAGCAGCATAGACAGGACTTCCACAGATACGCAGTATTTT
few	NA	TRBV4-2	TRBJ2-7	CASSQRMGQDLYF	TGTGCCAGCAGCCAAAGAATGGGGCAGGACTTGTACTTC
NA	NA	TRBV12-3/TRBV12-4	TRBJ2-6	CASSPSGSSGANVLTF	TGTGCCAGCAGTCCGTCAGGGAGCTCTGGGGCCAACGTCCTGACTTTC
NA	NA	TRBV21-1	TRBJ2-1	CASSKDPGPYNEQFF	TGTGCCAGCAGCAAAGACCCCGGCCCCTACAATGAGCAGTTCTTC
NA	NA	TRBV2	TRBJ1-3	CASSRGKFSGNTIYF	TGTGCCAGCTCACGAGGAAAATTCTCTGGAAACACCATATATTTT
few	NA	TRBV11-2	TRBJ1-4	CASSHLGASRTNEKLFF	TGTGCCAGCAGCCACCTGGGGGCCTCTAGGACTAATGAAAAACTGTTTTTT
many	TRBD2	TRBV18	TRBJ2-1	CASSQTSGRANEQFF	TGTGCCAGCTCACAAACTAGCGGGAGGGCCAATGAGCAGTTCTTC
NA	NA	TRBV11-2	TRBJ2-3	CASSWTQGSDTQYF	TGTGCCAGCAGCTGGACCCAGGGCTCAGATACGCAGTATTTT
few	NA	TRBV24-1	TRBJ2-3	CATKRGEGTSTDTQYF	TGTGCCACCAAAAGGGGGGAAGGGACTAGCACAGATACGCAGTATTTT
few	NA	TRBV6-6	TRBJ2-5	CASRGRKTEETQYF	TGTGCCAGCCGGGGGAGGAAAACGGAAGAGACCCAGTACTTC
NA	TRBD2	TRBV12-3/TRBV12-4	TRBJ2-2	CASSSSRLAGVAGELFF	TGTGCCAGCAGTTCCTCGAGACTAGCGGGAGTAGCCGGGGAGCTGTTTTTT
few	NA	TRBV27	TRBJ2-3	CASSFLSTFGADTQYF	TGTGCCAGCAGTTTCCTAAGCACCTTTGGCGCAGATACGCAGTATTTT
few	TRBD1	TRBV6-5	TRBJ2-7	CASSRTGVVYEQYF	TGTGCCAGCAGCAGGACAGGGGTAGTCTACGAGCAGTACTTC
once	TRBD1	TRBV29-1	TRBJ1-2	CSVEGDRGQYYGYTF	TGCAGCGTTGAAGGGGATAGGGGACAGTACTATGGCTACACCTTC
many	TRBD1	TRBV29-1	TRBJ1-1	CSAISRTGDTEAFF	TGCAGCGCTATTTCTAGAACAGGGGACACTGAAGCTTTCTTT
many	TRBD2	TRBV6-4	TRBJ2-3	CASSDEAGGPSDTQYF	TGTGCCAGCAGTGACGAAGCGGGGGGGCCATCAGATACGCAGTATTTT
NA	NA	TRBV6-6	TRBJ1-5	CASSYADQPQHF	TGTGCCAGCAGTTACGCGGATCAGCCCCAGCATTTT
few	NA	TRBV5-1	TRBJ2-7	CASSLLQGHPYEQYF	TGCGCCAGCAGCTTACTACAGGGCCACCCCTACGAGCAGTACTTC
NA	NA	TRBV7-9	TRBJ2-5	CASSFREPQETQYF	TGTGCCAGCAGCTTTCGAGAACCACAAGAGACCCAGTACTTC
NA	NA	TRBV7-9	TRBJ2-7	CASSHQPGSSYEQYF	TGTGCCAGCAGCCATCAGCCGGGCAGCTCCTACGAGCAGTACTTC
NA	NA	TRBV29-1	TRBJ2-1	CSVTRGNEQFF	TGCAGCGTTACAAGGGGGAATGAGCAGTTCTTC
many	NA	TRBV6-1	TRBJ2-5	CASSGEARRKTQYF	TGTGCCAGCAGTGGGGAGGCGCGCCGAAAGACCCAGTACTTC
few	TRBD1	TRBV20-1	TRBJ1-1	CSATDRGLLDTEAFF	TGCAGTGCTACGGACAGGGGCCTACTGGACACTGAAGCTTTCTTT